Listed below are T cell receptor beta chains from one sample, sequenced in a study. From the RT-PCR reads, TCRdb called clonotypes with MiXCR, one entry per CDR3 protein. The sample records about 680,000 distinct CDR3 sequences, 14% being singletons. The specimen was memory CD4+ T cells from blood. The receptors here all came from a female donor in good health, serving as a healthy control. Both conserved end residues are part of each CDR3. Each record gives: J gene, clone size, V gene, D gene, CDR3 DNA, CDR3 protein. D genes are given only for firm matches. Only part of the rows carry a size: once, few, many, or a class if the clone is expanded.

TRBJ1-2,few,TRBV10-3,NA,TGTGCCATCAGTGAGAGGAGTAACTATGGCTACACCTTC,CAISERSNYGYTF
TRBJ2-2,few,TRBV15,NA,TGTGCCACCAAGGGGAGGTCAAACACCGGGGAGCTGTTTTTT,CATKGRSNTGELFF
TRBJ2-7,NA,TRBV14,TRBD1,TGTGCCAGCAGCCAGGACAGGGGAAGGCAGTACTTC,CASSQDRGRQYF
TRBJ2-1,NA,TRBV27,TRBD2,TGTGCCAGCAGTTTATCGGGTGGGACTAGACCCTACAATGAGCAGTTCTTC,CASSLSGGTRPYNEQFF
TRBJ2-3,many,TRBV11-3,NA,TGTGCCAGCAGCTTAGGGGACATACACGATACGCAGTATTTT,CASSLGDIHDTQYF
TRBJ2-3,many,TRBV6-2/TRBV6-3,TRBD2,TGTGCCAGCAGACAATTTACTAGCGGGAGAGGTATAGAAGATACGCAGTATTTT,CASRQFTSGRGIEDTQYF
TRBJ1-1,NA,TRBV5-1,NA,TGCGCCAGCAGCTCTCATGGGGCTAGCACTGAAGCTTTCTTT,CASSSHGASTEAFF
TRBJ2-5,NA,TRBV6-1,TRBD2,TGTGCCAGCACTTACGCAACTAGCGGGATTACGGAGACCCAGTACTTC,CASTYATSGITETQYF
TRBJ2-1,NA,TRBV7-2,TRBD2,TGTGCCAGCAGCCCACGTCCGGTGCTAGCGGGAGAAGGGGATGAGCAGTTCTTC,CASSPRPVLAGEGDEQFF
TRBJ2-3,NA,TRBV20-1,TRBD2,TGCAGTGCGACTGGACTAGCGGTCACAGATACGCAGTATTTT,CSATGLAVTDTQYF
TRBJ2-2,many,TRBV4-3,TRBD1,TGCGCCAGCAGCCAAGATACGAAACCGGGACAGGGGTACGGGGAGCTGTTTTTT,CASSQDTKPGQGYGELFF
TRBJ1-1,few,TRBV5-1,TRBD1,TGCGCCAGCAGCTTCCTCACGACAGGGGTGAACACTGAAGCTTTCTTT,CASSFLTTGVNTEAFF
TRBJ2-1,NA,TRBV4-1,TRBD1,TGCGCCAGCAGCCCAGCGACAGGGGGCTCGTCCTACAATGAGCAGTTCTTC,CASSPATGGSSYNEQFF
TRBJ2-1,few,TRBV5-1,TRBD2,TGCGCCAGCACTACCGGGCGGGAGGGGAATGAGCAGTTCTTC,CASTTGREGNEQFF
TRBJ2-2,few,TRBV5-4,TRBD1,TGTGCCAGCAGCCCGGGACAGGCGTACACCGGGGAGCTGTTTTTT,CASSPGQAYTGELFF
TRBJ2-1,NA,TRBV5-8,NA,TGTGCCAGCAGCCATCAGACAAAATTCGATGAGCAGTTCTTC,CASSHQTKFDEQFF
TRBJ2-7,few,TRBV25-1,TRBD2,TGTGCCAGCAGTGTTACTAGCGGGAGGGCCTCCGAGCAGTACTTC,CASSVTSGRASEQYF
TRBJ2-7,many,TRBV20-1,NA,TGCAGTGCTAGAGAGCCAGAGTTGGACTACGAGCAGTACTTC,CSAREPELDYEQYF
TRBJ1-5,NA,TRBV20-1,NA,TGCAGTGCTAGAGTGGACAATTATAGCAATCAGCCCCAGCATTTT,CSARVDNYSNQPQHF
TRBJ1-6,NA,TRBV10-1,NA,TGCGCCAGCTCGCCCGCCTACGAGTCACCCCTCCACTTT,CASSPAYESPLHF
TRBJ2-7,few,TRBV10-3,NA,TGTGCCATCAGTGAGATTAAGCAGGGCTTCGGCTACGAGCAGTACTTC,CAISEIKQGFGYEQYF
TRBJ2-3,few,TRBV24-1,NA,TGTGCCACCAGTGAGCCGGGCGGCGCAGATACGCAGTATTTT,CATSEPGGADTQYF
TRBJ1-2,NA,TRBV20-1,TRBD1,TGCAGTGCCTTAGGGACAGCTAACTATGGCTACACCTTC,CSALGTANYGYTF
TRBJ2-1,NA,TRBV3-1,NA,TGTGCCAGCAGCCAAGACGAGTTCTCCTACAATGAGCAGTTCTTC,CASSQDEFSYNEQFF
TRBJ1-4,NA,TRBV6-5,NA,TGTGCCAGCAGTCGGGACAACCCAACTAATGAAAAACTGTTTTTT,CASSRDNPTNEKLFF
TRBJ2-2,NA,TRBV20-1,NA,TGCAGTGCTAGAGAGGCGGGAACGAACACCGGGGAGCTGTTTTTT,CSAREAGTNTGELFF
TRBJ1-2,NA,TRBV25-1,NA,TGTGCCAGCAGTGAGTTCCAGGGAATGGGCTATGGCTACACCTTC,CASSEFQGMGYGYTF
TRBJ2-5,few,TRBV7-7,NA,TGTGCTAGCAGCTCATCGGGCTCCTACATGGAGACCCAGTACTTC,CASSSSGSYMETQYF
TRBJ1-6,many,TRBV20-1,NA,TGCAGTGCTAGAGATGGCAGGAGTGTTAATTCACCCCTCCACTTT,CSARDGRSVNSPLHF